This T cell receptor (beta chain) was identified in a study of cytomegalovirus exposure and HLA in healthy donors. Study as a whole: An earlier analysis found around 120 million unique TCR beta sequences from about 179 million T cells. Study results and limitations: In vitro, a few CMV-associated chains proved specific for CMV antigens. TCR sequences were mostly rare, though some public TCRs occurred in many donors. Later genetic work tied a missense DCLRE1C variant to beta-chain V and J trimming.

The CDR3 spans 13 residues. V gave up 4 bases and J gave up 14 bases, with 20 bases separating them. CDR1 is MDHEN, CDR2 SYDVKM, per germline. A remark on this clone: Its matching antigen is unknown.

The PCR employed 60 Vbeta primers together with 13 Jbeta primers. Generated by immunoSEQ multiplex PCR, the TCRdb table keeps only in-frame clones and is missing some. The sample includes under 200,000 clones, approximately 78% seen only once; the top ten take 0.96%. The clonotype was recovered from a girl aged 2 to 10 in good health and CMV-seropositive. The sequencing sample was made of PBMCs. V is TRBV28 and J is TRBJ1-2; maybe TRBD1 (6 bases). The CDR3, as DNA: TGTGCCAGCAGTTCTACACCCTCAGGGGCGTTGACCTTC. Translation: CASSSTPSGALTF.